This T cell receptor beta chain came from a study of shared clonotypes between healthy human individuals (dated by TCRdb to between 2020 and 2021). In the study overall: A few men and two women, aged 18 to 49 years, made up the cohort. For each donor, CD4 naive and CD4 memory were each given three plates, CD8 naive was given two plates, and CD8 memory was given one plate. Blood TCR repertoires of roughly five healthy adults were deeply sequenced to estimate repertoire size and the extent of clonotype sharing between individuals. To increase sequencing depth and limit assay-specific biases, different laboratories used diverse techniques to prepare libraries and sequence TCR repertoires. Between about 0.8 and 9.5 billion PBMCs per donor were obtained by leukapheresis. On the study overall, not on this receptor specifically: Because the study included only a small number of donors, the genetic and exposure-history diversity represented was limited. Larger estimated clonotype richness was generally found for naive subsets than for memory subsets. Sampling was limited to blood, and TCR repertoires in tissue likely differ from TCR repertoires in blood. Compared with non-shared clonotypes, the clonotypes found in all four sorted-subset donors had higher generation probabilities. Based on pairwise subsampling, the degree of clonotype sharing among donors was expected to be affected by sequencing depth. Even with the large sequencing depth, rarefaction of the sorted-subset datasets indicated that sequencing was incomplete. Sharing across a handful of donors was observed for 5% to 6.5% of naive CD4, around 3.5% of naive CD8, 2% to 2.5% of memory CD4, and roughly 0.4% of memory CD8 clonotypes.

With regard to this clone: No cognate antigen has been identified for it. No qualities accompany the bases; no much larger clone lies one base away.

The germline V gene specifies SQVTM as CDR1 and ANQGSEA as CDR2. V loses 7 bases of germline sequence and J loses 1 base, and the interval between the two ends is 16 bases. The CDR3 runs 14 amino acids, cysteine and phenylalanine included. The read is trimmed to its CDR3 DNA, 42 bases read in frame from base 1. Using the deep immunoSEQ assay, TCR CDR3 regions were amplified from genomic DNA by multiplex PCR. Genomic DNA extracted from each cell subset was distributed evenly over all wells of several immunoSEQ 96-well plates, and each plate served as one replicate. For sorted subsets, each replicate PCR was loaded with 200 ng genomic DNA, equivalent to 25,000 to 35,000 T cell genomes. Purified libraries were quantified with a Qubit 3.0 fluorometer, sized on a Bioanalyzer 2100, and re-quantified with the KAPA Library Quantification kit. Every immunoSEQ 96-well plate was sequenced on a dedicated single-read 150-cycle Illumina NextSeq 550 flow cell. As for the authors' bioinformatics: The immunoSEQ output contained only junctional sequences without quality scores, so filtering could not match that applied to full-length reads. Sequences were annotated with PyIR, a Python wrapper for IgBLAST v1.9, and V/J genes and CDR3 were assigned using IMGT germline references. Reads were filtered out if the reads had weak V/J assignments (E-value above 1e-6), no CDR3, stop codons, out-of-frame junctions, or ambiguous translated residues. V3J clonotypes were defined as sequences sharing the same inferred V gene, J gene, and CDR3 amino acid sequence. To compute the percentage overlap between repertoires, the number of shared unique clonotypes was divided by the size of the smaller repertoire. RTK rarefaction, the Chao1 estimator, and Recon v2.1 estimates of unobserved clonotypes were used to assess repertoire richness. Generation probabilities for all TCRbeta clonotypes obtained by the gDNA method from a handful of donors were computed using OLGA. Imported from immuneACCESS, the table was reduced by TCRdb to in-frame sequences with V and J called. These copies leave out some clones; in studies compared against another copy, an unresolved V gene accounts for under half, and the cause of the remainder is not known. V and J calls and clone size are given by that table; D and trimming were obtained from the DNA. Here the sample has about 800,000 clones; 90% to 98% occur a single time. The ten most abundant clones make up about 0.25% of the sample.

CD8 naive samples were CD45RO-negative cells positively selected for CCR7, giving a CD45RA+CCR7+ population that excluded TemRA cells. The donors were healthy, HIV-negative adults with no recently reported acute infections or vaccinations. Only Caucasian adults living in Nashville, Tennessee, USA were represented among the donors. Blood was collected by leukapheresis, and PBMCs were isolated by Ficoll-Histopaque density gradient centrifugation and then cryopreserved in liquid nitrogen vapor phase. Analytical flow cytometry was used to check the purity and quantity of every magnetically sorted T cell population. Genomic DNA was isolated from each sorted fraction and quantified by UV absorbance on a Nanodrop 2000c.

The chain is assembled from TRBV29-1 and TRBJ1-2, with a weak D call of TRBD1 (5 bases match). The sequence derives from a man aged 25 to 40 in good health. The sequenced sample consisted of naive CD8+ T cells sorted from blood. The cell subset or site label on this specimen signifies: CD45RA+CCR7+. The DNA is as follows: TGCAGCGCCAGGACACAGCTTAGTAACTATGGCTACACCTTC. Its translation reads: CSARTQLSNYGYTF.